This T cell receptor beta chain was recovered during a study of vaccination and CD4 T cells after COVID-19. Sequencing of the DNA from cultured CD4+ T cells was carried out with the Oncomine TCR Beta short-read assay. TCRdb analysed the PCR reads with MiXCR anew, one entry per CDR3 protein. The data contain about 15,000 distinct CDR3 sequences, roughly 51% of them seen just once; the ten biggest clones take up about 9.4%. V gave up 10 bases and J gave up 2 bases, with 10 bases separating them. Germline-derived CDR1 and CDR2 are SEHNR and FQNEAQ (reference sequence). The CDR3 extends over 12 amino acids. Sample treatment: roughly nine-day PBMC culture with coronavirus spike peptide pools or control peptides (ViraFEST assay). Turning to this clonotype: The target antigen is unknown.

The sequences come from CD4+ T cells from blood, cultured in vitro, collected before SARS-CoV-2 vaccination. The chain carries TRBV7-9 and TRBJ2-3; tentatively, D is TRBD2 (5 bases). This clonotype originated in a human donor who had recovered from COVID-19. The CDR3 DNA follows: TGTGCCACCTCGGGGAACACAGATACGCAGTATTTT. Its translation: CATSGNTDTQYF.